The text below deals with one TCR beta chain. What it binds is not known. These data come from a study of T cells in Graves' hyperthyroidism and ophthalmopathy. Overall study context: Peripheral blood was obtained at initial diagnosis, preceding any treatment.

General observations from the study: Most thyroid clonotypes expanded above 0.001 were also detected in blood. Model-based prediction identified ophthalmopathy a median around seven months prior to its onset.

Trimming took 5 bases from V and 12 from J; bases not matched to a gene: 16. Germline lookup yields CDR1 SGHAT and CDR2 FQNNGV. The CDR3 sequence is 15 residues long. Using RNA transcripts as the source, TCR beta CDR3 regions were amplified. The primer set for the first-round RT-PCR of the TCR CDR3 was HTBI. MiXCR, run by TCRdb on the multiplex PCR reads, gives a single entry per CDR3 protein. The data contain some 210,000 distinct CDR3 sequences, more than 15% of them singletons. The study excluded patients with uncontrolled infection, other autoimmune disease, pregnancy or lactation. The chain recombines TRBV11-2 with TRBJ2-1; 7 bases map to TRBD1. Sequencing was carried out using blood. The sequence came from a man between 45 and 60 years old with Graves' hyperthyroidism. CDR3 bases: TGTGCCAGCAGCACCGCCGGACAGGTGGGGTTAGGGCAGTTCTTC. Protein: CASSTAGQVGLGQFF.